Listed here are 16 T cell receptor beta chains from one sample, sequenced in a study of T cells in Graves' hyperthyroidism and ophthalmopathy. Amplification yielded TCR beta CDR3 regions, with RNA transcripts as the source. With the HTBI primer set, the TCR CDR3 went through a first round of RT-PCR. Using its own MiXCR run on the multiplex PCR reads, TCRdb lists one record per CDR3 protein. This table has roughly 420,000 distinct CDR3 sequences, more than 15% appearing once. Material: blood. The receptors derive from a woman under 30 with Graves' hyperthyroidism.

The sample holds a few counts of this clonotype. The V and J genes are TRBV6-1 and TRBJ2-3, with 15 bases that match TRBD2. Germline V gene lookup returns CDR1 MNHNS and CDR2 SASEGT. The J segment lost 6 bases and the V segment lost 6 bases, leaving 7 bases of the junction unmatched. The CDR3 is made up of 16 amino acids. CDR3 loop: CASSPGLAGGGDTQYF. As DNA, the CDR3 is TGTGCCAGCAGCCCGGGACTAGCGGGAGGCGGCGATACGCAGTATTTT.

This clonotype was seen ten or more times. The rearrangement links TRBV7-9 to TRBJ2-3; the match to TRBD1 covers 10 bases. The CDR3 runs to 15 residues. V shed 5 bases and J 2 bases; nucleotides not matched to a gene: 4. Germline V gives CDR1 SEHNR, CDR2 FQNEAQ (reference sequence). The CDR3 spells CASSAGQGNTDTQYF. CDR3 DNA: TGTGCCAGCAGCGCGGGACAGGGGAACACAGATACGCAGTATTTT.

The table lists this clonotype with a few counts. The chain recombines TRBV24-1 with TRBJ2-7; D possibly corresponds to TRBD1 (5 bases). V was shortened by 4 bases and J by 0 bases, with 9 bases between the two germline ends. Germline V gives CDR1 KGHDR, CDR2 SFDVKD. There are 14 residues in the CDR3. The CDR3 nucleotides are TGTGCCACCAGTGACGACGACAGCTCCTACGAGCAGTACTTC. This encodes CATSDDDSSYEQYF.

Many counts were recorded for this clonotype. J is TRBJ2-1 and V is TRBV7-3; no firm D call. The CDR3 is 15 amino acids. V lost 2 bases and J 4 bases, leaving 12 bases between the germline ends. The V gene's germline CDR1 is SGHTA and CDR2 FQGTGA. The CDR3 sequence is CASSLGVNDYNEQFF. CDR3 nucleotide sequence: TGTGCCAGCAGCTTAGGGGTAAATGATTACAATGAGCAGTTCTTC.

This clonotype was recorded at least ten times. This chain joins TRBV11-2 and TRBJ1-2, with D hard to call. Germline V CDR1 and CDR2: SGHAT, FQNNGV. This CDR3 has 15 residues. The V and J ends lost 5 bases and 4 bases respectively, with 17 bases between them. The CDR3 loop is CASSVVDPRIYGYTF. The DNA for the CDR3 is TGTGCCAGCAGCGTGGTGGACCCCCGAATCTATGGCTACACCTTC.

The chain employs TRBV4-1 and TRBJ1-2; D is perhaps TRBD1 (5 bases). This CDR3 has 16 residues. CDR1 and CDR2 from the germline V gene are MGHRA and YSYEKL. Trimming took off 2 bases at V and 1 base at J, with 14 bases between the two ends. This CDR3 is CASSQMGVDNNYGYTF. The CDR3 DNA follows: TGCGCCAGCAGCCAAATGGGGGTAGATAATAACTATGGCTACACCTTC.

There are many counts of this clonotype. V is TRBV13 and J is TRBJ2-7; D perhaps matches TRBD2 (6 bases). In germline, CDR1 is PRHDT, CDR2 FYEKMQ (reference sequence). Deletions cut 3 bases from V and 2 bases from J, with 14 bases between. The CDR3 runs 15 residues. The CDR3 sequence: CASSLRGRTTYEQYF. Written as DNA, the CDR3 is TGTGCCAGCAGCTTGCGGGGACGGACGACCTACGAGCAGTACTTC.

This chain joins TRBV4-2 and TRBJ2-7; 13 nucleotides line up with TRBD2. The CDR3 consists of 17 residues. CDR1 and CDR2 from the germline V gene are LGHNA and YNFKEQ. The V segment lost 4 bases and the J segment 5 bases; nucleotides outside the gene matches: 11. The CDR3 reads CASSLGTSGTELHEQYF. The CDR3 nucleotides are TGTGCCAGCAGCCTCGGGACTAGCGGGACCGAACTCCACGAGCAGTACTTC.

This clonotype has just one count. This chain joins TRBV6-1 and TRBJ1-2; tentatively, D is TRBD1 (6 bases). The V gene's germline CDR1 is MNHNS and CDR2 SASEGT. Trimming cost V 10 bases and J 0 bases, with 15 bases left between them. The CDR3 covers 14 residues. DNA for the CDR3: TGTGCCACACACGAGGGGGGGACTAACTATGGCTACACCTTC. This gives the protein CATHEGGTNYGYTF.

The sample holds a few counts of this clonotype. This chain links TRBV7-2 with TRBJ1-3; D is ambiguous. The CDR3 covers 19 residues. Germline loops: CDR1 SGHTA, CDR2 FQGNSA. Trimming removed 7 bases at V and 0 bases at J, with 25 bases between. CDR3 sequence (DNA): TGTGCCAGCACCGCCCCGGTGATGAACCCTGTTGACTCTGGAAACACCATATATTTT. It encodes CASTAPVMNPVDSGNTIYF.

This clonotype was seen many times. The V gene is TRBV11-2, the J gene TRBJ2-3; D may be TRBD2 (6 bases). The CDR3 is 14 amino acids. The ends were cut back, 5 bases at V and 1 base at J, with 10 bases in the middle. Germline V gene lookup returns CDR1 SGHAT and CDR2 FQNNGV. This CDR3 is CASSRGARTDTQYF. The CDR3 DNA is TGTGCCAGCAGCCGCGGGGCGCGCACAGATACGCAGTATTTT.

This clonotype was found many times. The J gene is TRBJ2-1, the V gene TRBV20-1; 8 bases fit TRBD2. The CDR3 length is 15 residues. V shed 4 bases and J 7 bases; nucleotides not matched to a gene: 12. In germline, CDR1 is DFQATT, CDR2 SNEGSKA (reference sequence). CDR3 loop: CSAKPRGRFDNEQFF. CDR3 coding DNA: TGCAGTGCTAAACCTCGCGGGAGGTTTGATAATGAGCAGTTCTTC.

CDR3 sequence (DNA): TGTGCCAGCTCACCTGTAGCGGGGGGACTAGATACGCAGTATTTT. It codes for CASSPVAGGLDTQYF. The rearrangement joins TRBV18 to TRBJ2-3; 10 bases fit TRBD2. CDR3 length: 15 amino acids. V shed 3 bases and J 5 bases; nucleotides not matched to a gene: 5. Germline CDR1 reads KGHSH; CDR2 reads LQKENI.

This clonotype was detected many times. The chain combines TRBV6-1 with TRBJ2-4; 7 bases match TRBD1. CDR3 length equals 14 residues. Germline V gene data show CDR1 as MNHNS and CDR2 as SASEGT. Unmatched junction bases numbered 7, after V lost 7 bases and J lost 4 bases. In DNA, the CDR3 is TGTGCCAGCAACACCGGGGACAGAAAAAACATTCAGTACTTC. Protein product: CASNTGDRKNIQYF.

With regard to this clonotype: An end of the junction differs from the germline gene, which may be a read error. V gene TRBV27 combines with J gene TRBJ2-1, with TRBD1 matching over 12 bases. This CDR3 contains 15 residues. CDR1 MNHEY and CDR2 SMNVEV come from the germline V gene (reference sequence). The CDR3 DNA reads as TGTGCCAGCAGTCCGCGTCCTAGGGACAGGGGGCTTGAGCTCTTC. Its translation: CASSPRPRDRGLELF.

In its sample, this clonotype was seen many times. The chain carries TRBV12-3 or TRBV12-4 and TRBJ2-7; either TRBD1 or TRBD2 may fit D (5 bases each). This CDR3 region has 13 residues. V was shortened by 6 bases and J by 6 bases, with 15 bases between the two germline ends. This CDR3 reads CASRPLGPGEQYF. The CDR3 DNA reads TGTGCCAGCAGACCACTGGGACCCGGCGAGCAGTACTTC.